The rows below give T cell receptor beta chains drawn from one sample of a study of T cell changes during pregnancy in multiple sclerosis. TCRdb keeps only in-frame clones here, not all; method: immunoSEQ multiplex PCR. Seen here are roughly 69,000 clones, about nine tenths observed once, and the top ten hold 1.4%. The material sequenced was peripheral blood, taken in the third trimester of pregnancy. The receptor source for this set is a female donor with multiple sclerosis, enrolled in a pregnancy study. Both conserved end residues are part of each CDR3. The order of the fields is V gene, J gene, D gene, clone size, CDR3 DNA, CDR3 protein. The D gene is left open where the match is weak. A clone size is listed for some rows: how often the clone was seen (once, few, many), or a class if it is expanded.

V gene: TRBV4-1; J gene: TRBJ1-3; D gene: -; clone size: -; CDR3 DNA: TGCGCCAGCAGCCATGTCGGGACTTCAACCTTCTCTGGAAACACCATATATTTT; CDR3 protein: CASSHVGTSTFSGNTIYF
V gene: TRBV4-3; J gene: TRBJ2-3; D gene: TRBD2; clone size: few; CDR3 DNA: TGCGCCAGCAGCCAAGCAACTAGCGGGGGGTACAGCACAGATACGCAGTATTTT; CDR3 protein: CASSQATSGGYSTDTQYF
V gene: TRBV19; J gene: TRBJ2-5; D gene: -; clone size: -; CDR3 DNA: TGTGCCAGTAGTATTTGGTCCGCAGGGAAAGAGACCCAGTACTTC; CDR3 protein: CASSIWSAGKETQYF
V gene: TRBV27; J gene: TRBJ2-7; D gene: -; clone size: -; CDR3 DNA: TGTGCCAGCTATGATGAGGAGAAAAACGAGCAGTACTTC; CDR3 protein: CASYDEEKNEQYF
V gene: TRBV5-1; J gene: TRBJ2-5; D gene: TRBD2; clone size: -; CDR3 DNA: TGCGCCAGCAGCCCGTCGCGACTAGCGGGGGGGGAGACCCAGTACTTC; CDR3 protein: CASSPSRLAGGETQYF
V gene: TRBV30; J gene: TRBJ1-1; D gene: -; clone size: -; CDR3 DNA: TGTGCCTGGAGTGGGGGGGTGGGCACTGAAGCTTTCTTT; CDR3 protein: CAWSGGVGTEAFF
V gene: TRBV10-1; J gene: TRBJ1-1; D gene: -; clone size: -; CDR3 DNA: TGCGCCAGCAGTGTCGGACAGAACACTGAAGCTTTCTTT; CDR3 protein: CASSVGQNTEAFF
V gene: TRBV10-3; J gene: TRBJ1-2; D gene: TRBD1; clone size: -; CDR3 DNA: TGTGCCATCAGTGTAATCGGGACAGAGATATACACCTTC; CDR3 protein: CAISVIGTEIYTF
V gene: TRBV29-1; J gene: TRBJ1-4; D gene: TRBD1; clone size: -; CDR3 DNA: TGCAGCGGAGGACAGGATGAAAAACTGTTTTTT; CDR3 protein: CSGGQDEKLFF
V gene: TRBV2; J gene: TRBJ1-6; D gene: TRBD1; clone size: -; CDR3 DNA: TGTGCCAGCAGTGAAGTGGCAGGGGGCCCCCTCCACTTT; CDR3 protein: CASSEVAGGPLHF
V gene: TRBV4-1; J gene: TRBJ1-5; D gene: -; clone size: -; CDR3 DNA: TGCGCCAGCAGCCAAGATCGCGAGGGCTATCAGCCCCAGCATTTT; CDR3 protein: CASSQDREGYQPQHF
V gene: TRBV18; J gene: TRBJ1-3; D gene: TRBD1; clone size: -; CDR3 DNA: TGTGCCAGCTCACCAGGGGGACAGGGGTTTGGAACTGGAAACACCATATATTTT; CDR3 protein: CASSPGGQGFGTGNTIYF
V gene: TRBV7-3; J gene: TRBJ2-2; D gene: -; clone size: -; CDR3 DNA: TGTGCCAGCAGCTTAACCGGGGGCACCGGGGAGCTGTTTTTT; CDR3 protein: CASSLTGGTGELFF
V gene: TRBV28; J gene: TRBJ1-5; D gene: -; clone size: -; CDR3 DNA: TGTGCCAGCACCACACAAGGGAGTGTGGATCAGCCCCAGCATTTT; CDR3 protein: CASTTQGSVDQPQHF
V gene: TRBV7-3; J gene: TRBJ2-2; D gene: -; clone size: -; CDR3 DNA: TGTGCCAGCAGCTTACGTTCGGGTGGCGGGGAGCTGTTTTTT; CDR3 protein: CASSLRSGGGELFF
V gene: TRBV19; J gene: TRBJ1-2; D gene: -; clone size: -; CDR3 DNA: TGTGCCAGTAGTATAGATAGTCGGTCAGGGGTCCTTCGCTATGGCTACACCTTC; CDR3 protein: CASSIDSRSGVLRYGYTF
V gene: TRBV2; J gene: TRBJ2-1; D gene: -; clone size: -; CDR3 DNA: TGTGCCAGCAGTGGGGGACTCTTATACAATGAGCAGTTCTTC; CDR3 protein: CASSGGLLYNEQFF
V gene: TRBV9; J gene: TRBJ2-2; D gene: -; clone size: -; CDR3 DNA: TGTGCCAGCAGCCGTAGGTCCGCCGCGGGCGGGGAGCTGTTTTTT; CDR3 protein: CASSRRSAAGGELFF
V gene: TRBV19; J gene: TRBJ2-1; D gene: TRBD1; clone size: once; CDR3 DNA: TGTGCCGTGAGGGGACAGGGGTACAATGAGCAGTTCTTC; CDR3 protein: CAVRGQGYNEQFF
V gene: TRBV27; J gene: TRBJ2-1; D gene: TRBD2; clone size: -; CDR3 DNA: TGTGCCAGCAGTTCACTAGCGGGGGGGGATCGTAACTCCTACAATGAGCAGTTCTTC; CDR3 protein: CASSSLAGGDRNSYNEQFF
V gene: TRBV19; J gene: TRBJ2-2; D gene: -; clone size: once; CDR3 DNA: TGTGCCAGTAGCCCGGGGGGCGGGCCCGGGGAGCTGTTTTTT; CDR3 protein: CASSPGGGPGELFF
V gene: TRBV6-4; J gene: TRBJ1-2; D gene: TRBD1; clone size: -; CDR3 DNA: TGTGCCAGCAAAAATACAGGGGGGGATCAAGGCTACACCTTC; CDR3 protein: CASKNTGGDQGYTF
V gene: TRBV5-4; J gene: TRBJ1-2; D gene: -; clone size: -; CDR3 DNA: TGTGCCAGCAGCCCCCGTAGCCCCAACTATGGCTACACCTTC; CDR3 protein: CASSPRSPNYGYTF
V gene: TRBV5-1; J gene: TRBJ2-5; D gene: -; clone size: -; CDR3 DNA: TGCGCCAGCAGCCCTCAACACCCCCAGGGGGAGACCCAGTACTTC; CDR3 protein: CASSPQHPQGETQYF
V gene: TRBV6-5; J gene: TRBJ2-5; D gene: TRBD1; clone size: -; CDR3 DNA: TGTGCCAGCAGTTTCCGGGACAGAGAGACCCAGTACTTC; CDR3 protein: CASSFRDRETQYF
V gene: TRBV15; J gene: TRBJ1-3; D gene: -; clone size: -; CDR3 DNA: TGTGCCACCAGCAGAGATCGGGGGGACACCATATATTTT; CDR3 protein: CATSRDRGDTIYF
V gene: TRBV1; J gene: TRBJ2-6; D gene: -; clone size: once; CDR3 DNA: TGCACCAGCAGCCAAGATAGGGAGGGGTCTCCCTCTGGGGCCAACGTCCTGACTTTC; CDR3 protein: CTSSQDREGSPSGANVLTF
V gene: TRBV5-1; J gene: TRBJ1-4; D gene: TRBD1; clone size: -; CDR3 DNA: TGCGCCAGCAGCTTGGCCGACAGGGGTAATAATGAAAAACTGTTTTTT; CDR3 protein: CASSLADRGNNEKLFF
V gene: TRBV19; J gene: TRBJ1-3; D gene: TRBD1; clone size: -; CDR3 DNA: TGTGCCAGTAGCCCGACAGGGAGCTCTGGAAACACCATATATTTT; CDR3 protein: CASSPTGSSGNTIYF
V gene: TRBV7-9; J gene: TRBJ2-7; D gene: -; clone size: -; CDR3 DNA: TGTGCCAGCAGCTTCACAGGGACGGGCGAGCAGTACTTC; CDR3 protein: CASSFTGTGEQYF
V gene: TRBV7-2; J gene: TRBJ1-2; D gene: TRBD1; clone size: -; CDR3 DNA: TGTGCCAGCACTACCGGGACAGAAGCCTTTAACTATGGCTACACCTTC; CDR3 protein: CASTTGTEAFNYGYTF
V gene: TRBV4-3; J gene: TRBJ2-7; D gene: -; clone size: -; CDR3 DNA: TGCGCCAGCAGCCATAACAGGGTTTCCTACGAGCAGTACTTC; CDR3 protein: CASSHNRVSYEQYF
V gene: TRBV19; J gene: TRBJ2-5; D gene: -; clone size: -; CDR3 DNA: TGTGCCAGTAATGGCAGAGGAGAGACCCAGTACTTC; CDR3 protein: CASNGRGETQYF
V gene: TRBV5-1; J gene: TRBJ2-7; D gene: -; clone size: -; CDR3 DNA: TGCGCCAGCGCACGGCCAGGAGCGGACGAGCAGTACTTC; CDR3 protein: CASARPGADEQYF
V gene: TRBV4-1; J gene: TRBJ1-5; D gene: -; clone size: -; CDR3 DNA: TGCGCCAGCAGCCAGACTTTTAGCAATCAGCCCCAGCATTTT; CDR3 protein: CASSQTFSNQPQHF
V gene: TRBV4-1; J gene: TRBJ1-4; D gene: -; clone size: -; CDR3 DNA: TGCGCCAGCAGCCAAGTTTACTCTCGCCAACTGTTTTTT; CDR3 protein: CASSQVYSRQLFF
V gene: TRBV9; J gene: TRBJ2-3; D gene: -; clone size: -; CDR3 DNA: TGTGCCAGCAGCGTCCCTGCAGATACGCAGTATTTT; CDR3 protein: CASSVPADTQYF
V gene: TRBV9; J gene: TRBJ2-3; D gene: TRBD2; clone size: -; CDR3 DNA: TGTGCCAGCAGCCGGCGGACTAGCGGGGGGGTAGCAGATACGCAGTATTTT; CDR3 protein: CASSRRTSGGVADTQYF
V gene: TRBV7-3; J gene: TRBJ1-1; D gene: -; clone size: -; CDR3 DNA: TGTGCCAGCAGCCCCGGGAGGGGGACTGAAGCTTTCTTT; CDR3 protein: CASSPGRGTEAFF
V gene: TRBV11-2; J gene: TRBJ1-2; D gene: -; clone size: -; CDR3 DNA: TGTGCCAGCAGCTTAGGCCCAGGCTATGGCTACACCTTC; CDR3 protein: CASSLGPGYGYTF
V gene: TRBV2; J gene: TRBJ2-1; D gene: -; clone size: -; CDR3 DNA: TGTGCCAGCAGTGAACAGGGGACCTCCTACAATGAGCAGTTCTTC; CDR3 protein: CASSEQGTSYNEQFF
V gene: TRBV7-3; J gene: TRBJ2-2; D gene: -; clone size: -; CDR3 DNA: TGTGCCAGCAGCTTAGGGTTAGCGGAAACCGGGGAGCTGTTTTTT; CDR3 protein: CASSLGLAETGELFF
V gene: TRBV5-4; J gene: TRBJ1-2; D gene: -; clone size: -; CDR3 DNA: TGTGCCAGCAGCTTGCCCTCAGGGCGCGGCGGCTACACCTTC; CDR3 protein: CASSLPSGRGGYTF
V gene: TRBV5-6; J gene: TRBJ1-2; D gene: -; clone size: -; CDR3 DNA: TGTGCCAGCAGCTTGGCAGGAGGGGCAGGCTACACCTTC; CDR3 protein: CASSLAGGAGYTF
V gene: TRBV28; J gene: TRBJ1-4; D gene: TRBD1; clone size: -; CDR3 DNA: TGTGCCAGCAGCATACAGGGGGCTGAAGAAAAACTGTTTTTT; CDR3 protein: CASSIQGAEEKLFF
V gene: TRBV7-3; J gene: TRBJ2-4; D gene: -; clone size: -; CDR3 DNA: TGTGCCAGCAGCTTACCCCCTTCTGCGGGGGCCTTAGCCAAAAACATTCAGTACTTC; CDR3 protein: CASSLPPSAGALAKNIQYF
V gene: TRBV10-3; J gene: TRBJ1-1; D gene: -; clone size: -; CDR3 DNA: TGTGCCATCAGTGTTCAGGGGAACACTGAAGCTTTCTTT; CDR3 protein: CAISVQGNTEAFF